This T cell receptor beta chain was profiled in a study of T cell responses to AZD1222 COVID-19 vaccine. The table lists this clone with a few counts. V was cut by 0 bases and J by 7 bases, with 10 bases left in between. CDR1 SGDLS and CDR2 YYNGEE come from the germline V gene. The CDR3 extends over 13 amino acids. Clones were read by immunoSEQ multiplex PCR, and TCRdb kept only the in-frame ones, dropping some. The sample carries 120,000 or so clones, roughly 92% recorded once. The clonotype was recovered from an adult who received the AZD1222 COVID-19 vaccine. This rearrangement joins TRBV9 to TRBJ1-2; D is ambiguous. The sequencing here drew on peripheral blood, taken 28 days after the second AZD1222 dose. In nucleotides, the CDR3 is TGTGCCAGCAGCGTAGACTTAGGTGGTGGCTACACCTTC. Its translation: CASSVDLGGGYTF.